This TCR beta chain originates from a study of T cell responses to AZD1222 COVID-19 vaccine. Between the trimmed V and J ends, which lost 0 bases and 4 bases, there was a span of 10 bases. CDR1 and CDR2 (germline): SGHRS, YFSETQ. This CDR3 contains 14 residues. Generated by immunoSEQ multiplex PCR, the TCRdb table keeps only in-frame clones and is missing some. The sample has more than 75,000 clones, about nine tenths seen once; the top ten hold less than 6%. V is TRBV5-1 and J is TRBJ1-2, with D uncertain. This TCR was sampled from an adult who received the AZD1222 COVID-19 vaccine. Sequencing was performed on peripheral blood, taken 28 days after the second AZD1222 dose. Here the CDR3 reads CASSLGADLYGYTF. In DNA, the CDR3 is TGCGCCAGCAGCTTGGGTGCAGACCTCTATGGCTACACCTTC.